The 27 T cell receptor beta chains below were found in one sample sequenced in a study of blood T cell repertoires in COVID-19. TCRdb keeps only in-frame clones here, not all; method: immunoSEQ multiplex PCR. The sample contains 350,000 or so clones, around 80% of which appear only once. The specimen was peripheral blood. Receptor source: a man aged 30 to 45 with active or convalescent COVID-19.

The DNA of the CDR3 is TGTGCCAGCAGCATGGGCCCGCTGGCCGAGCAGTACTTC. This translates into CASSMGPLAEQYF. The chain combines TRBV7-6 with TRBJ2-7; D gene unclear. Germline V gene sequence: CDR1 SGHVS, CDR2 FNYEAQ. V was shortened by 5 bases and J by 6 bases, with 14 bases between the two germline ends. There are 13 residues in the CDR3.

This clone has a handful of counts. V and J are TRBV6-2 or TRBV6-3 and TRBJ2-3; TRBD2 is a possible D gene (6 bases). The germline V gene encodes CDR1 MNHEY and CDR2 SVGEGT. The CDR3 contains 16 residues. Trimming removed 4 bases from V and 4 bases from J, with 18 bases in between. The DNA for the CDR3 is TGTGCCAGCAGTTTCGTTATTGGCGGGGTTTCAGATACGCAGTATTTT. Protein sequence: CASSFVIGGVSDTQYF.

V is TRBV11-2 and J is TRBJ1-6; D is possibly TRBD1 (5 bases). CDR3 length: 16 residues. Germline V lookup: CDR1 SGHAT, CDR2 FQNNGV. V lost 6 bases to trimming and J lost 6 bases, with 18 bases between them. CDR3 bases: TGTGCCAGCAGTTTGGTTGGGGGGGGATTTAATTCACCCCTCCACTTT. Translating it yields CASSLVGGGFNSPLHF.

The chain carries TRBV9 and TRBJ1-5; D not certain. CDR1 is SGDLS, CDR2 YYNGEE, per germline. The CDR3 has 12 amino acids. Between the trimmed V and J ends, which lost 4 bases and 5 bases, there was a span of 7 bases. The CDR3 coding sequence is TGTGCCAGCAGCCCTCTTGATCAGCCCCAGCATTTT. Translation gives CASSPLDQPQHF. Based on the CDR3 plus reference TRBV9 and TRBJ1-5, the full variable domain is DSGVTQTPKHLITATGQRVTLRCSPRSGDLSVYWYQQSLDQGLQFLIQYYNGEERAKGNILERFSAQQFPDLHSELNLSSLELGDSALYFCASSPLDQPQHFGDGTRLSIL.

Here the CDR3 reads CASSLLLGTDTQYF. The CDR3 nucleotides are TGTGCCAGCAGCTTGCTTCTTGGCACAGATACGCAGTATTTT. This chain uses TRBV5-6 with TRBJ2-3; D ambiguous. Germline CDR1 and CDR2: SGHDT and YYEEEE. With 1 base removed from V and 1 base from J, the gap between germline ends came to 7 bases. The CDR3 runs 14 residues. Full variable domain (outside the CDR3, taken from reference TRBV5-6 and TRBJ2-3): DAGVTQSPTHLIKTRGQQVTLRCSPKSGHDTVSWYQQALGQGPQFIFQYYEEEERQRGNFPDRFSGHQFPNYSSELNVNALLLGDSALYLCASSLLLGTDTQYFGPGTRLTVL.

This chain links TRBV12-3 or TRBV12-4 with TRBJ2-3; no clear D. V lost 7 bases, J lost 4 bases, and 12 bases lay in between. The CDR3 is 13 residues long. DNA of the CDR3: TGTGCCAGCACAAGACTGAGCGCAGATACGCAGTATTTT. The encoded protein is CASTRLSADTQYF.

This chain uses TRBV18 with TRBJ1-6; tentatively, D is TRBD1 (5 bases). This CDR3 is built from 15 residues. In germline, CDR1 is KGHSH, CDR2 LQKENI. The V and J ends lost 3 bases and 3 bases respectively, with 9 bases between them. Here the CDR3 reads CASSPAGGYNSPLHF. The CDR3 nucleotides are TGTGCCAGCTCACCGGCCGGGGGCTATAATTCACCCCTCCACTTT. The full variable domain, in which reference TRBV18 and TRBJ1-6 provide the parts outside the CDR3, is NAGVMQNPRHLVRRRGQEARLRCSPMKGHSHVYWYRQLPEEGLKFMVYLQKENIIDESGMPKERFSAEFPKEGPSILRIQQVVRGDSAAYFCASSPAGGYNSPLHFGNGTRLTVT.

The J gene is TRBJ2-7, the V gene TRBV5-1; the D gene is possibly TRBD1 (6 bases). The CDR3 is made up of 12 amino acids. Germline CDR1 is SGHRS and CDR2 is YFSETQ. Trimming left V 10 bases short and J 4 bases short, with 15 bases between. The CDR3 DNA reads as TGCGCCGGGGGCCAGACATCTTACGAGCAGTACTTC. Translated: CAGGQTSYEQYF.

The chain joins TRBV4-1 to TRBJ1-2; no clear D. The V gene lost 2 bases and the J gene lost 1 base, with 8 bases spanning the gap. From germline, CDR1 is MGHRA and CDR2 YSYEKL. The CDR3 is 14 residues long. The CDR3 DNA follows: TGCGCCAGCAGCCAACTTCGGGGTAACTATGGCTACACCTTC. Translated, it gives CASSQLRGNYGYTF.

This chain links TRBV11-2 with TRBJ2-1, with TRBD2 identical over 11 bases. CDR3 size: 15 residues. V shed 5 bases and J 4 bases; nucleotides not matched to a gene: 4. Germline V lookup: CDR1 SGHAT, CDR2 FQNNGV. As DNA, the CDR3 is TGTGCCAGCAGCGCCGGGACTAGCGGATACAATGAGCAGTTCTTC. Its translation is CASSAGTSGYNEQFF.

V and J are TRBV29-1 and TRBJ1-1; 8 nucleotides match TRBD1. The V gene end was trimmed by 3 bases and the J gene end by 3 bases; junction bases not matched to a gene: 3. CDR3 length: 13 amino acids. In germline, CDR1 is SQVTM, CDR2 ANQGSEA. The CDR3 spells CSVEDREDTEAFF. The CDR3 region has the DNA TGCAGCGTTGAGGACAGGGAGGACACTGAAGCTTTCTTT.

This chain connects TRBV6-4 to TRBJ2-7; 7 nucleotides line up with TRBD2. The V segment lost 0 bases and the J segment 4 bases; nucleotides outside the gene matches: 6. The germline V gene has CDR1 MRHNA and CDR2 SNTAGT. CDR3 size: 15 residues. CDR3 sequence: CASSDSRDYGYEQYF. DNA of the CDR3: TGTGCCAGCAGTGACTCGAGGGACTATGGGTACGAGCAGTACTTC.

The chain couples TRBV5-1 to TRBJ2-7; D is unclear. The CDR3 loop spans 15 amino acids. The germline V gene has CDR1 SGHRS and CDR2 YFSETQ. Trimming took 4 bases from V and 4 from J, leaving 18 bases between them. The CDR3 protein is CASSRPGSPVYEQYF. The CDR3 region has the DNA TGCGCCAGCAGCCGTCCCGGGTCCCCTGTGTACGAGCAGTACTTC.

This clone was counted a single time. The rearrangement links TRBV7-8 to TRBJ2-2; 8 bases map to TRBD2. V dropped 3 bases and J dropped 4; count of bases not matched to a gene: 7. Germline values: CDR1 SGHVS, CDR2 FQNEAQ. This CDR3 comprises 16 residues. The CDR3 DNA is TGTGCCAGCAGCTTTCCAGCGGGAGCGAGCACCGGGGAGCTGTTTTTT. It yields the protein CASSFPAGASTGELFF. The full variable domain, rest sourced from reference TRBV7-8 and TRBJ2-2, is GAGVSQSPRYKVAKRGQDVALRCDPISGHVSLFWYQQALGQGPEFLTYFQNEAQLDKSGLPSDRFFAERPEGSVSTLKIQRTQQEDSAVYLCASSFPAGASTGELFFGEGSRLTVL.

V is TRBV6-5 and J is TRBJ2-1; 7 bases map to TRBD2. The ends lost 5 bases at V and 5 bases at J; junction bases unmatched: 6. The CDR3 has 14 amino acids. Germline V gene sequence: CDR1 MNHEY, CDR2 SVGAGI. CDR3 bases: TGTGCCAGCAGTCCTGAGGGGAGGGACAATGAGCAGTTCTTC. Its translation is CASSPEGRDNEQFF.

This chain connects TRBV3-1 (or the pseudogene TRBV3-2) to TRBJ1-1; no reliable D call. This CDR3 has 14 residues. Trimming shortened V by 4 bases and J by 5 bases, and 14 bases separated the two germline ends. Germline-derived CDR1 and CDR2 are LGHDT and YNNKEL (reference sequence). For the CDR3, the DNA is TGTGCCAGCAGCCTGGATCGCGGTTGGACTGAAGCTTTCTTT. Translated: CASSLDRGWTEAFF.

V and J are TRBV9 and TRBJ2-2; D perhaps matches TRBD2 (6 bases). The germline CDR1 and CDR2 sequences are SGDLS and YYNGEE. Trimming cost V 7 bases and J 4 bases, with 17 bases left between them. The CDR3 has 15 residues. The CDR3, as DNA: TGTGCCAGCTCCCTCTTCCGGGAGTCCACCGGGGAGCTGTTTTTT. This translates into CASSLFRESTGELFF.

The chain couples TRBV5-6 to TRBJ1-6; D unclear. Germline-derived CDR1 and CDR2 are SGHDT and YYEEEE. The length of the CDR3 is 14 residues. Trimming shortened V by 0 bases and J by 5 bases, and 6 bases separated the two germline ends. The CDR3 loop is CASSLGQNNSPLHF. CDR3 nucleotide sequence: TGTGCCAGCAGCTTGGGGCAGAATAATTCACCCCTCCACTTT.

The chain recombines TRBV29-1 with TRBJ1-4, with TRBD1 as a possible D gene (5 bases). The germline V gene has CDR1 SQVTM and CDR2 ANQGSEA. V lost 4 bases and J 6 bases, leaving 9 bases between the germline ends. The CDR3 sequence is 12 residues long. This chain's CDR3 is CSVGGRDEKLFF. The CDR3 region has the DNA TGCAGCGTTGGGGGCAGGGATGAAAAACTGTTTTTT.

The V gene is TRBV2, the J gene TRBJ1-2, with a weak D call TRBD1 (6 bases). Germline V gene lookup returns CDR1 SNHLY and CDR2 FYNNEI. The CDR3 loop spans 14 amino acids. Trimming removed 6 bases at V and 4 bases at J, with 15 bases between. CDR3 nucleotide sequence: TGTGCCAGCAGCGTAGACAGGCGAATCTATGGCTACACCTTC. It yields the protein CASSVDRRIYGYTF.

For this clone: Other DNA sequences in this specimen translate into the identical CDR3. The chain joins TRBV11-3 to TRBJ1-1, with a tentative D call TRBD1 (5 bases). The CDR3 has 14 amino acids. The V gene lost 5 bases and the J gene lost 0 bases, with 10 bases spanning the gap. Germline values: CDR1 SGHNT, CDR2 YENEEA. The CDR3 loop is CASSPGGLNTEAFF. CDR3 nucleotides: TGTGCCAGCAGCCCCGGGGGGTTGAACACTGAAGCTTTCTTT.

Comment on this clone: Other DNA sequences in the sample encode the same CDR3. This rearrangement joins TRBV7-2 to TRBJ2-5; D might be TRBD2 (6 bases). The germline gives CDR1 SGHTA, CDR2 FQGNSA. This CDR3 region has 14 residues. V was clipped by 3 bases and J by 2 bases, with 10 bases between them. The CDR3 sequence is CASSFLAGQETQYF. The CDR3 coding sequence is TGTGCCAGCAGCTTTTTGGCGGGGCAAGAGACCCAGTACTTC.

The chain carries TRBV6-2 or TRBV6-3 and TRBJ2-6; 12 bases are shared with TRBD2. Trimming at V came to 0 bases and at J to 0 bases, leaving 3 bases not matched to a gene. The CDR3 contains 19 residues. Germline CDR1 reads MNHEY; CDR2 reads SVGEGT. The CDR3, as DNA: TGTGCCAGCAGTTACTCGGGGACTAGCGGGTTCTCTGGGGCCAACGTCCTGACTTTC. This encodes CASSYSGTSGFSGANVLTF.

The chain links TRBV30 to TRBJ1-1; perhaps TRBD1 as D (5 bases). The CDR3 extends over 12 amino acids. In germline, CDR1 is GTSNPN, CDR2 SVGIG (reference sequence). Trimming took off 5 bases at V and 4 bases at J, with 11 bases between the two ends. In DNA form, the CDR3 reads TGTGCCTGGCTGAAGGGGTTCACTGAAGCTTTCTTT. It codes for CAWLKGFTEAFF.

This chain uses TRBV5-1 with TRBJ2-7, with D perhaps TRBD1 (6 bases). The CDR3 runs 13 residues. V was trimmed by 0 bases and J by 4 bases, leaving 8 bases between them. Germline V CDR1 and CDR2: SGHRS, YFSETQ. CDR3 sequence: CASSLDREYEQYF. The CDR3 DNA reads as TGCGCCAGCAGCTTGGACAGGGAGTACGAGCAGTACTTC. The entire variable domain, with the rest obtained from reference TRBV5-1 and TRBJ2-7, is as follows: KAGVTQTPRYLIKTRGQQVTLSCSPISGHRSVSWYQQTPGQGLQFLFEYFSETQRNKGNFPGRFSGRQFSNSRSEMNVSTLELGDSALYLCASSLDREYEQYFGPGTRLTVT.

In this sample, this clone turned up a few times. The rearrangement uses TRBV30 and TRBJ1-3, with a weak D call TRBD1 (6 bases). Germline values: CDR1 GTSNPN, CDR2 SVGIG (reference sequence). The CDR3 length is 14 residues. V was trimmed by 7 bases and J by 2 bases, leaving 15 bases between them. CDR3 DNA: TGTGCCTCCTCCTGGGCAGGGGCTGGAAACACCATATATTTT. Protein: CASSWAGAGNTIYF.

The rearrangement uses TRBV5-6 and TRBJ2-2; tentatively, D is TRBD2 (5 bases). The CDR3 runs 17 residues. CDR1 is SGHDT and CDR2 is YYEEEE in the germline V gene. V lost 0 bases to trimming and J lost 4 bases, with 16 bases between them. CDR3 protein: CASSLAGDVRSTGELFF. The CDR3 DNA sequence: TGTGCCAGCAGCTTGGCCGGGGATGTGCGATCCACCGGGGAGCTGTTTTTT.